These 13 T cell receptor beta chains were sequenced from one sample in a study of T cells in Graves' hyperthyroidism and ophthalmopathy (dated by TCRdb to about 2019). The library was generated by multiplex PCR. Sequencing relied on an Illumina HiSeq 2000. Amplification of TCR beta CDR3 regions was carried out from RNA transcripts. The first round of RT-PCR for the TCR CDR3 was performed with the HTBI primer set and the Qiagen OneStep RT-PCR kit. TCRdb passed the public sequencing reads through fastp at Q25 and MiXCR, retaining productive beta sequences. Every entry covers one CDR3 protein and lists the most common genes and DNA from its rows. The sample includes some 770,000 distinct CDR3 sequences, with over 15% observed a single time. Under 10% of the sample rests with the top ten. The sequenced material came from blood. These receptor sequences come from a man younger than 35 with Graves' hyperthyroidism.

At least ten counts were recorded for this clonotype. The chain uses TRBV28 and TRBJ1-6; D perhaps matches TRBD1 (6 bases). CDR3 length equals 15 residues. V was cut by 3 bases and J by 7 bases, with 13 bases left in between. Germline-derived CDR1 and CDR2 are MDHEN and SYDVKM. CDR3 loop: CASSFSSGDNSPLHF. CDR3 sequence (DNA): TGTGCCAGCAGTTTCTCGTCAGGGGACAATTCACCCCTCCACTTT.

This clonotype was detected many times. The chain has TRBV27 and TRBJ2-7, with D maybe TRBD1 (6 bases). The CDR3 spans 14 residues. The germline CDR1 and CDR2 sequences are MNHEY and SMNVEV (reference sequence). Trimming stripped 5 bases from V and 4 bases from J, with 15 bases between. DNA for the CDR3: TGTGCCAGCAGTGGCACCGGGACATTATACGAGCAGTACTTC. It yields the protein CASSGTGTLYEQYF.

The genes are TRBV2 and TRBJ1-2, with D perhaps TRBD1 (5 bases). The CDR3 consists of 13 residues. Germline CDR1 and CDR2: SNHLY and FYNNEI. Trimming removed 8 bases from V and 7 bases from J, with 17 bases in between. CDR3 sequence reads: CASPRSRDGGYTF. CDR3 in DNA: TGTGCCAGCCCCCGGAGCAGGGATGGTGGCTACACCTTC.

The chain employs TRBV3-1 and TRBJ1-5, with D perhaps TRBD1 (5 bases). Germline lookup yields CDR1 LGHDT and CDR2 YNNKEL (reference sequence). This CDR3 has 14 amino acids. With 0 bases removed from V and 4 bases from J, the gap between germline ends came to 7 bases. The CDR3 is CASSQEGENQPQHF. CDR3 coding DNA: TGTGCCAGCAGCCAAGAAGGGGAGAATCAGCCCCAGCATTTT.

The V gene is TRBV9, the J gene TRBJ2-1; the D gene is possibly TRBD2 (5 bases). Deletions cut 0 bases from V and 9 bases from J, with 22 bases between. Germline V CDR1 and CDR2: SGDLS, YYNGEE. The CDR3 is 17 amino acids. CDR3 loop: CASSVAEGRSGLFEQFF. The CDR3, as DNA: TGTGCCAGCAGCGTAGCTGAGGGCAGGTCGGGATTGTTTGAGCAGTTCTTC.

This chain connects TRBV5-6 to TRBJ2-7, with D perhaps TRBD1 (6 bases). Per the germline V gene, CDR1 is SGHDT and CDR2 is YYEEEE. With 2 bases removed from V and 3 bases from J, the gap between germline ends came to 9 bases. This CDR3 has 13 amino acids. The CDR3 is CASSFIQGYEQYF. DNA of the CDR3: TGTGCCAGCAGCTTTATACAGGGCTACGAGCAGTACTTC.

The CDR3 DNA sequence: TGTGCCAGCAGTTTAGGATCCAACAATGAGCAGTTCTTC. It is translated as CASSLGSNNEQFF. This rearrangement joins TRBV27 to TRBJ2-1; D not certain. CDR1 is MNHEY and CDR2 is SMNVEV in the germline V gene (reference sequence). CDR3 length: 13 amino acids. Deletions cut 2 bases from V and 5 bases from J, with 7 bases between.

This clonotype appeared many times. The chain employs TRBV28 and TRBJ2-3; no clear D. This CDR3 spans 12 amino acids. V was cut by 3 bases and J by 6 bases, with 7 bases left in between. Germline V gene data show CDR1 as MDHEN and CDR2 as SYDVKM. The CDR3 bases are TGTGCCAGCAGTTTTATAACCGATACGCAGTATTTT. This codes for CASSFITDTQYF.

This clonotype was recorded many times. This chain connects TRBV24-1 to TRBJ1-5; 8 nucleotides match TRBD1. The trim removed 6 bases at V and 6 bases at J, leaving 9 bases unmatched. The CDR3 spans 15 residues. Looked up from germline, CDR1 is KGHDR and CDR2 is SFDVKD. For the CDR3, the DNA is TGTGCCACCAGTCCAGGGGGCGCGAACACTCAGCCCCAGCATTTT. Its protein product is CATSPGGANTQPQHF.

The CDR3: CSASDRALYEQYF. The CDR3, as DNA: TGCAGTGCTAGCGACAGGGCTCTCTACGAGCAGTACTTC. The chain is built from TRBV20-1 and TRBJ2-7; 7 nucleotides match TRBD1. V shed 3 bases, J shed 3 bases, and the junction held 5 bases outside the gene matches. The germline V gene encodes CDR1 DFQATT and CDR2 SNEGSKA (reference sequence). The CDR3 extends over 13 amino acids.

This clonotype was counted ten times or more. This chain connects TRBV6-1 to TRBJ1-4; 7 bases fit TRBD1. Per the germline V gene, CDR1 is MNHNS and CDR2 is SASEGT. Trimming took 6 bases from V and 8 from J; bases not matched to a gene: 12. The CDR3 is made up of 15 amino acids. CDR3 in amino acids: CASSKRPGGWEKLFF. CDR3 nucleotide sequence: TGTGCCAGCAGCAAACGTCCAGGGGGGTGGGAAAAACTGTTTTTT.

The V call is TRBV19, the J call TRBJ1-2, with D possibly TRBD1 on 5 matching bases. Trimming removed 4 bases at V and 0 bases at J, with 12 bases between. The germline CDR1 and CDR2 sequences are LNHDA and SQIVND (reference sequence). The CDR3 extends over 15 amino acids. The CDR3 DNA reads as TGTGCCAGTAGTACCGGGACGGCAGCTAACTATGGCTACACCTTC. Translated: CASSTGTAANYGYTF.

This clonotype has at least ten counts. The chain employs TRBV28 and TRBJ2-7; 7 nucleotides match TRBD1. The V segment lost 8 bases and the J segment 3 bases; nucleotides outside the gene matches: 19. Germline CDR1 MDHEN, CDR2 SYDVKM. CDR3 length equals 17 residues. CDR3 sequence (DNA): TGTGCCAGCTCGAAAACGCCCGGGACAGATTTTTTCTACGAGCAGTACTTC. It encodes CASSKTPGTDFFYEQYF.